This TCR beta chain was profiled in a study of blood T cell repertoires in COVID-19. The method was immunoSEQ multiplex PCR; TCRdb's version includes in-frame clones alone and lacks a portion of them. In the table there are roughly 150,000 clones, roughly nine tenths of which are singletons. The CDR3 is made up of 16 amino acids. CDR1 and CDR2 from the germline V gene are SGHVS and FQNEAQ. J was trimmed by 4 bases and V by 2 bases; bases with no gene match: 7. The V and J genes are TRBV7-8 and TRBJ2-3; 9 nucleotides line up with TRBD2. The clonotype originates from a man aged 55 to 69 with acute or convalescent COVID-19. Material for sequencing was peripheral blood. The DNA for the CDR3 is TGTGCCAGCAGCTTAATCCTAGCGGGGTTTGCAGATACGCAGTATTTT. Protein product: CASSLILAGFADTQYF. Full variable domain (remainder filled in from reference TRBV7-8 and TRBJ2-3): GAGVSQSPRYKVAKRGQDVALRCDPISGHVSLFWYQQALGQGPEFLTYFQNEAQLDKSGLPSDRFFAERPEGSVSTLKIQRTQQEDSAVYLCASSLILAGFADTQYFGPGTRLTVL.